The 14 T cell receptor beta chains below come from one sample, sequenced in a study of T cell clonality in common variable immunodeficiency. Profiled with immunoSEQ multiplex PCR; TCRdb holds only in-frame clones, not every one. The sample yields approximately 81,000 clones, without any singletons. Sample: peripheral blood mononuclear cells. The receptors come from a person between 18 and 75 years old in good health.

A note on this clone: A far larger clone is only one base removed, so a read error is likely. Read coverage stops 3 residues before the CDR3 terminus; the germline J gene supplies the remainder. The chain couples TRBV19 to TRBJ2-1; TRBD2 matches at 11 bases. Germline-derived CDR1 and CDR2 are LNHDA and SQIVND (reference sequence). V shed 8 bases, J shed 3 bases, and the junction held 6 bases outside the gene matches. The CDR3 is made up of 15 amino acids. CDR3: CASPPTSGNYNEQFF. The sequenced part of the CDR3 DNA is TGTGCCAGTCCCCCGACTAGCGGGAACTACAATGAG.

This clone was picked up many times. The read ends 3 residues shy of where the CDR3 ends; the end is completed using the germline J gene. The chain employs TRBV10-1 and TRBJ1-5; possible D gene TRBD1, 6 bases. CDR1 is WNHNN, CDR2 SYGVQD, per germline (reference sequence). This CDR3 region has 16 residues. V was pared by 7 bases and J by 0 bases, with 16 bases between. The CDR3 loop reads CASMEGVINSNQPQHF. CDR3 DNA (partial): TGCGCCAGCATGGAGGGGGTGATAAATAGCAATCAGCCC.

This clone was recorded many times. The CDR3 extends 3 residues past the end of the read, so its final part is completed from the germline J gene. The chain carries TRBV9 and TRBJ1-1, with no clear D. The V gene's germline CDR1 is SGDLS and CDR2 YYNGEE. CDR3 length equals 15 residues. V lost 0 bases, J lost 6 bases, and 15 bases lay in between. Incomplete CDR3 DNA: TGTGCCAGCAGCGTAGTCACAATGCTTGGGCCTGAA. It specifies CASSVVTMLGPE. The complete CDR3 protein is CASSVVTMLGPEAFF. Full variable domain (remainder filled in from reference TRBV9 and TRBJ1-1): DSGVTQTPKHLITATGQRVTLRCSPRSGDLSVYWYQQSLDQGLQFLIQYYNGEERAKGNILERFSAQQFPDLHSELNLSSLELGDSALYFCASSVVTMLGPEAFFGQGTRLTVV.

This clone was detected many times. From the germline J gene comes the end of the CDR3, since the read stops 3 residues before it. The chain uses TRBV7-2 and TRBJ1-1, with D possibly matching TRBD1 (5 bases). From germline, CDR1 is SGHTA and CDR2 FQGNSA. This CDR3 has 17 amino acids. Trimming pared 0 bases from V and 1 base from J, leaving 15 bases between. CDR3 in amino acids: CASSLAVGRVGNTEAFF. The CDR3 bases that were read are TGTGCCAGCAGCTTAGCCGTGGGCAGGGTGGGGAACACTGAA.

This clone was observed many times. The read is 3 residues too short to cover the CDR3 end, so that end is filled in from the germline J gene. The V gene is TRBV19, the J gene TRBJ2-3, with 7 bases fitting TRBD1. The CDR3 is 17 residues long. V gave up 1 base and J gave up 3 bases; unmatched junction bases: 10. From germline, CDR1 is LNHDA and CDR2 SQIVND (reference sequence). The part of the CDR3 DNA that was read is TGTGCCAGTAGTATAGCCCTCCAGGGGGTAGGGACAGATACG. Protein product: CASSIALQGVGTDT. The full-length CDR3 reads as CASSIALQGVGTDTQYF.

Note on this clone: The read ends 3 residues shy of where the CDR3 ends; the end is completed using the germline J gene. The chain links TRBV6-1 to TRBJ1-2; TRBD1 matches at 12 bases. This CDR3 region has 16 residues. In germline, CDR1 is MNHNS, CDR2 SASEGT. CDR3 DNA (partial): TGTGCCAGCAGTGAAGGAGGGGACAGGGGGCGGAAAGGC. Residues: CASSEGGDRGRKG. The complete CDR3 protein is CASSEGGDRGRKGYTF.

This clone showed up many times. The CDR3 goes on 3 residues after the read ends, and that part is filled in from the germline J gene. The V and J genes are TRBV18 and TRBJ2-7; D is perhaps TRBD2 (6 bases). The CDR3 is 13 amino acids. V was cut by 3 bases and J by 3 bases, with 9 bases left in between. Germline values: CDR1 KGHSH, CDR2 LQKENI. The CDR3 loop is CASSPRLGYEQYF. Partial CDR3 DNA: TGTGCCAGCTCACCGCGACTAGGCTACGAG.

This clone appeared many times. The observed sequence ends 3 residues before the CDR3 terminus, with the missing tail filled in from the germline J gene. The chain carries TRBV29-1 and TRBJ2-1, with TRBD1 as a possible D gene (5 bases). From germline, CDR1 is SQVTM and CDR2 ANQGSEA. CDR3 length: 11 amino acids. The V end lost 7 bases, the J end lost 5 bases, and 9 bases lay between the germline ends. The CDR3: CSGWTNNEQFF. Partial CDR3 DNA: TGCAGCGGATGGACAAACAATGAG.

This clone was detected many times. The read ends 3 residues early relative to the CDR3; the germline J gene fills the gap. The chain joins TRBV20-1 to TRBJ2-1, with 8 bases lining up with TRBD2. The CDR3 spans 15 residues. With 2 bases clipped from V and 7 bases from J, the junction kept 10 bases outside the gene matches. The germline gives CDR1 DFQATT, CDR2 SNEGSKA (reference sequence). CDR3 DNA, as far as it was read: TGCAGTGCTAGACCTCCGGGACTAGTCTATAATGAG. Residues: CSARPPGLVYNE. The CDR3, in full, reads CSARPPGLVYNEQFF.

This clone showed up many times. Read sequence stops 3 residues before the CDR3 end, and the germline J gene provides the missing end. This chain links TRBV5-5 with TRBJ1-2; D is perhaps TRBD1 (5 bases). This CDR3 is 12 amino acids long. The germline gives CDR1 SGHKS, CDR2 YYEKEE (reference sequence). CDR3 DNA (partial): TGTGCCAGCACGGAGAGGGGCTGGGGC. Encoded protein: CASTERGWG. The complete CDR3 reads CASTERGWGYTF.

This clone was found many times. The read finishes 3 residues shy of the CDR3 end, and the germline J gene is used to complete it. The V and J genes are TRBV4-1 and TRBJ2-7, with TRBD2 as a possible D gene (6 bases). Germline assignment: CDR1 MGHRA and CDR2 YSYEKL. The CDR3 totals 15 residues. The V gene lost 0 bases and the J gene lost 6 bases, with 15 bases spanning the gap. CDR3 sequence reads: CASSQEGGFSLEQYF. The sequenced CDR3 bases are TGCGCCAGCAGCCAAGAAGGAGGGTTCAGCCTCGAG.

This clone was counted many times. The CDR3 end is not reached by the read, which stops 3 residues before it; the germline J gene fills it in. This chain links TRBV19 with TRBJ2-7, with 10 bases aligning to TRBD2. The CDR3 runs to 14 residues. CDR1 LNHDA and CDR2 SQIVND come from the germline V gene (reference sequence). The V gene end was trimmed by 8 bases and the J gene end by 6 bases; junction bases not matched to a gene: 10. The part of the CDR3 DNA that was read is TGTGCCAGTGGTAGCGAAGCGGGAGGGACCGAG. Translation: CASGSEAGGTE. The entire CDR3 sequence reads CASGSEAGGTEQYF.

This clone was seen ten or more times. CDR3 sequence reads: CASSLGQGMNTEAFF. The part of the CDR3 DNA that was read is TGTGCCAGTAGTTTAGGACAGGGGATGAACACTGAA. This sequence joins TRBV19 and TRBJ1-1; TRBD1 matches 9 bases. The read terminates 3 residues before the CDR3 end, so the remaining end is supplied by the germline J gene. The length of the CDR3 is 15 residues. The germline V gene encodes CDR1 LNHDA and CDR2 SQIVND (reference sequence). V gave up 5 bases and J gave up 0 bases; unmatched junction bases: 4.

This clone was seen repeatedly, ten times or more. From the germline J gene comes the end of the CDR3, since the read stops 3 residues before it. V gene TRBV7-9 combines with J gene TRBJ2-3; 9 positions agree with TRBD2. This CDR3 contains 15 residues. Germline-derived CDR1 and CDR2 are SEHNR and FQNEAQ (reference sequence). Trimming removed 6 bases from V and 6 bases from J; junction bases left unmatched: 10. The CDR3 sequence is CASSPSSGTGDTQYF. CDR3 bases read: TGTGCCAGCAGTCCCTCTAGCGGGACGGGGGATACG. The full variable domain, completed using reference TRBV7-9 and TRBJ2-3, is DTGVSQNPRHKITKRGQNVTFRCDPISEHNRLYWYRQTLGQGPEFLTYFQNEAQLEKSRLLSDRFSAERPKGSFSTLEIQRTEQGDSAMYLCASSPSSGTGDTQYFGPGTRLTVL.